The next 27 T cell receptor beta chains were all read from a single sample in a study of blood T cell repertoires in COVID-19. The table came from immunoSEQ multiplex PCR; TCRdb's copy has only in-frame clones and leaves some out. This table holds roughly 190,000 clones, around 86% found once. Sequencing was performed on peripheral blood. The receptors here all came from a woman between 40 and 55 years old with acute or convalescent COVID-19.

The CDR3 reads CASSLSIWGASSYEQYF. The DNA for the CDR3 is TGTGCCAGCAGTTTATCGATATGGGGAGCTAGCTCCTACGAGCAGTACTTC. This chain links TRBV27 with TRBJ2-7; D may be TRBD2 (5 bases). The CDR3 is 17 amino acids. V gave up 0 bases and J gave up 0 bases, with 15 bases separating them. CDR1 MNHEY and CDR2 SMNVEV come from the germline V gene (reference sequence).

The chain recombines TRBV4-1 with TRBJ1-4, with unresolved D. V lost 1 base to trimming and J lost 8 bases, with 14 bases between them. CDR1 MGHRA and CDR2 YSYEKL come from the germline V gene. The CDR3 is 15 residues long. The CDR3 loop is CASSQGWSGSEKLFF. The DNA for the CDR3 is TGCGCCAGCAGCCAAGGATGGAGTGGTTCGGAAAAACTGTTTTTT.

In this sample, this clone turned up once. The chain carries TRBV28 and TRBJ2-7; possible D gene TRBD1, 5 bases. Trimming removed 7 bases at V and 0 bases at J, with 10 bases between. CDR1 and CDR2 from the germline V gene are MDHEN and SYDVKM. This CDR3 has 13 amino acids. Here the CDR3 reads CASIPTVSYEQYF. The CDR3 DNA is TGTGCCAGCATCCCGACAGTCTCCTACGAGCAGTACTTC.

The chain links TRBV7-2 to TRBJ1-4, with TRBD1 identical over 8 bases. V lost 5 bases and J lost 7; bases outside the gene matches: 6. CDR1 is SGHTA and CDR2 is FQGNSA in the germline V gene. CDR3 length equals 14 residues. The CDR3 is CASSPDREGEKLFF. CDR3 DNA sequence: TGTGCCAGCAGCCCGGACAGGGAAGGTGAAAAACTGTTTTTT.

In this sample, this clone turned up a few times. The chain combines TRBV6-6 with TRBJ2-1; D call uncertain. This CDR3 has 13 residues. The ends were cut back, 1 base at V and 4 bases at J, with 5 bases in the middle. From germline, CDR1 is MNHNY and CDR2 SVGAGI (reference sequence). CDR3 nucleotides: TGTGCCAGCAGTTACTTCTCTTACAATGAGCAGTTCTTC. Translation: CASSYFSYNEQFF.

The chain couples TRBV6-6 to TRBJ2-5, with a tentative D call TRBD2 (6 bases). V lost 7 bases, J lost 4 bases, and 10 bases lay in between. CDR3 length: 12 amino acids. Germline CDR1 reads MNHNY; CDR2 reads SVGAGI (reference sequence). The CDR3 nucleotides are TGTGCCAGCAACAAGGGAGGAGAGACCCAGTACTTC. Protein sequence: CASNKGGETQYF.

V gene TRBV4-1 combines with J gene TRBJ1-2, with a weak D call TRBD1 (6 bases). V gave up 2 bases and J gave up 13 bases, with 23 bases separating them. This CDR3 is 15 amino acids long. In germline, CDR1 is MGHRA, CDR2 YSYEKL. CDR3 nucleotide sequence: TGCGCCAGCAGCCAATTACTTATCAGGGGCTCTAGTTTCACCTTC. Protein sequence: CASSQLLIRGSSFTF.

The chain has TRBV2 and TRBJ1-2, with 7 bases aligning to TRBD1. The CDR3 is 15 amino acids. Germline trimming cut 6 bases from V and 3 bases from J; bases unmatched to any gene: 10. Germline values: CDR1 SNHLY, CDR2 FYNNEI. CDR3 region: CASSNRGLGDYGYTF. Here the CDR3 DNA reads TGTGCCAGCAGCAACAGGGGTTTAGGGGACTATGGCTACACCTTC.

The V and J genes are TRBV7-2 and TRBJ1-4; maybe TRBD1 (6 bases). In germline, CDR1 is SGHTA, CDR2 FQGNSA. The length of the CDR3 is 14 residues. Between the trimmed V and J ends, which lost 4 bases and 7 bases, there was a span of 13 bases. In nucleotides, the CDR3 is TGTGCCAGCAGCTGGGGGGGGGCCGGTGAAAAACTGTTTTTT. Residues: CASSWGGAGEKLFF. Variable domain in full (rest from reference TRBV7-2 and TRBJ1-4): GAGVSQSPSNKVTEKGKDVELRCDPISGHTALYWYRQSLGQGLEFLIYFQGNSAPDKSGLPSDRFSAERTGGSVSTLTIQRTQQEDSAVYLCASSWGGAGEKLFFGSGTQLSVL.

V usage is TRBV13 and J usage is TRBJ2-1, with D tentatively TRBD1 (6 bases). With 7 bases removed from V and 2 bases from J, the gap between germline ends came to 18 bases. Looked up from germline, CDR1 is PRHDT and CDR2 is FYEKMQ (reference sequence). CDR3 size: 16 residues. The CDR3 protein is CASTRTAYGPYNEQFF. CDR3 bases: TGTGCCAGCACAAGGACAGCATACGGACCCTACAATGAGCAGTTCTTC.

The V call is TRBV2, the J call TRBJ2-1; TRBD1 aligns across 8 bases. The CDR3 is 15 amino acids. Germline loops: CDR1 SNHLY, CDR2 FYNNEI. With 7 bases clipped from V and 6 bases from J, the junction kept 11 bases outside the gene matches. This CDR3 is CASIQAGTGINEQFF. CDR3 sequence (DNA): TGTGCCAGCATCCAAGCCGGGACAGGTATCAATGAGCAGTTCTTC.

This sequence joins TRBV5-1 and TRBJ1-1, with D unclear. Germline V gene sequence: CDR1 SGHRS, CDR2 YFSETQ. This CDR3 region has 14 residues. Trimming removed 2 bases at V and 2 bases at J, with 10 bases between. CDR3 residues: CASSLNTANTEAFF. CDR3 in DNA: TGCGCCAGCAGCTTAAACACAGCAAACACTGAAGCTTTCTTT.

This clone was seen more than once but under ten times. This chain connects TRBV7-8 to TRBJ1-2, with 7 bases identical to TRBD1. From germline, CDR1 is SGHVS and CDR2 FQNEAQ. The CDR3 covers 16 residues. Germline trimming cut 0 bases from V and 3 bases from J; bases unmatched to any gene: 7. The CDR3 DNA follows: TGTGCCAGCAGCTTAGCAGGGGGCGCTTACGACTATGGCTACACCTTC. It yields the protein CASSLAGGAYDYGYTF.

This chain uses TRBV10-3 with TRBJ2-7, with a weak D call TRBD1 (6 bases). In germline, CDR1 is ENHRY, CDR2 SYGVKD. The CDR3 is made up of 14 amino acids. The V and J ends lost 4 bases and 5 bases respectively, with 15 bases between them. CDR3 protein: CAISGYTGNHEQYF. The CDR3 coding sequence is TGTGCCATCAGTGGATATACAGGGAACCACGAGCAGTACTTC.

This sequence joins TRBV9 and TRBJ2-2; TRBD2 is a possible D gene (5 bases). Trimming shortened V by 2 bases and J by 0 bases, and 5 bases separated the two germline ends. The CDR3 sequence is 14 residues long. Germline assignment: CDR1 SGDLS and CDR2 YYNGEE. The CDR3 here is CASSVGTNTGELFF. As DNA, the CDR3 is TGTGCCAGCAGCGTCGGGACGAACACCGGGGAGCTGTTTTTT.

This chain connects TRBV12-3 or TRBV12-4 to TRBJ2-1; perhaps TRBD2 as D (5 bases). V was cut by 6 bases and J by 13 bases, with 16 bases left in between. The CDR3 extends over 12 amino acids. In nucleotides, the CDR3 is TGTGCCAGCAGCCAAACGGGGATTGGACAGTTCTTC. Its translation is CASSQTGIGQFF.

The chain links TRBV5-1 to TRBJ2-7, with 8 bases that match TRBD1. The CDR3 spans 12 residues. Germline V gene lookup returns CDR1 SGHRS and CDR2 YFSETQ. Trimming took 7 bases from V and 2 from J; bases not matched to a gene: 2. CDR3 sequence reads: CASGQGTYEQYF. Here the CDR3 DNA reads TGCGCCAGCGGACAGGGTACCTACGAGCAGTACTTC. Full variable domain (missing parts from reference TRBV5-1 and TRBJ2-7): KAGVTQTPRYLIKTRGQQVTLSCSPISGHRSVSWYQQTPGQGLQFLFEYFSETQRNKGNFPGRFSGRQFSNSRSEMNVSTLELGDSALYLCASGQGTYEQYFGPGTRLTVT.

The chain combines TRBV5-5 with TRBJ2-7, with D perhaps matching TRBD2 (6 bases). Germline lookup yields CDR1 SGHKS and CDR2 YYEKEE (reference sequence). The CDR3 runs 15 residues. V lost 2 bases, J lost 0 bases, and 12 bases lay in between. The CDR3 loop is CASSFGSPSSYEQYF. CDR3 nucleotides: TGTGCCAGCAGCTTCGGGAGCCCCAGCTCCTACGAGCAGTACTTC.

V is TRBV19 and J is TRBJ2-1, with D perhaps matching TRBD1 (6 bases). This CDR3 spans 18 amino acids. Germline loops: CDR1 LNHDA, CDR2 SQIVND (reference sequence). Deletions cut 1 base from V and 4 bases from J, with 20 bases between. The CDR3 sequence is CASSIGHLAGVLYNEQFF. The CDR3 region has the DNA TGTGCCAGTAGTATAGGGCATTTGGCAGGGGTCCTTTACAATGAGCAGTTCTTC.

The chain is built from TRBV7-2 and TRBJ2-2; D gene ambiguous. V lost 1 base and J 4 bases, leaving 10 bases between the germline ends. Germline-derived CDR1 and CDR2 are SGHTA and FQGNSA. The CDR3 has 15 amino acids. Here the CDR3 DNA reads TGTGCCAGCAGCTTAGTTCTAAGTATCACCGGGGAGCTGTTTTTT. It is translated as CASSLVLSITGELFF.

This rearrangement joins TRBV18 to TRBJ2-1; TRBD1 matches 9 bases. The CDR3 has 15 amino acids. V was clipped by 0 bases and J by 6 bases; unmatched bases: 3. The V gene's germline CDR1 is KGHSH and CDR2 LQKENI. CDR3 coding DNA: TGTGCCAGCTCACCACCGGACAGGGGAGGCAATGAGCAGTTCTTC. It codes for CASSPPDRGGNEQFF.

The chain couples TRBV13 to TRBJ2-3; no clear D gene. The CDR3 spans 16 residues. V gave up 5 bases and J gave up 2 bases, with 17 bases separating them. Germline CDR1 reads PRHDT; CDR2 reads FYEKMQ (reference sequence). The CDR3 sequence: CASSPKWAFSTDTQYF. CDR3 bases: TGTGCCAGCAGCCCGAAGTGGGCTTTCTCCACAGATACGCAGTATTTT.

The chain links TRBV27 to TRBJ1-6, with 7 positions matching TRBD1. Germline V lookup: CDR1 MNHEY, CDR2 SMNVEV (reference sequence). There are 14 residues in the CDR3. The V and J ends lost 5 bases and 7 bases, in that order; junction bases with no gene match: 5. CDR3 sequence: CASSPEQGNSPLHF. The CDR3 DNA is TGTGCCAGCAGTCCCGAACAGGGGAATTCACCCCTCCACTTT.

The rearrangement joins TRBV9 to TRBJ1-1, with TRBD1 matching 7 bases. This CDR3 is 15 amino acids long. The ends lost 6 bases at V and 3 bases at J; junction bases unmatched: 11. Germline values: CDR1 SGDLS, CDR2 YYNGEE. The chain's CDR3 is CASTPFVDRDTEAFF. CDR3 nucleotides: TGTGCCAGCACCCCTTTTGTCGACAGGGACACTGAAGCTTTCTTT. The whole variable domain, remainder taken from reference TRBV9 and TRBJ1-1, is DSGVTQTPKHLITATGQRVTLRCSPRSGDLSVYWYQQSLDQGLQFLIQYYNGEERAKGNILERFSAQQFPDLHSELNLSSLELGDSALYFCASTPFVDRDTEAFFGQGTRLTVV.

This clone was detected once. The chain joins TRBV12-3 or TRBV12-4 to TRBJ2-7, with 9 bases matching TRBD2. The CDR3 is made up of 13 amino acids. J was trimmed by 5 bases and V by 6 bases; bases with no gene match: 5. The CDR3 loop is CASRLSGSDEQYF. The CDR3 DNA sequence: TGTGCCAGCAGACTTAGCGGGAGTGACGAGCAGTACTTC.

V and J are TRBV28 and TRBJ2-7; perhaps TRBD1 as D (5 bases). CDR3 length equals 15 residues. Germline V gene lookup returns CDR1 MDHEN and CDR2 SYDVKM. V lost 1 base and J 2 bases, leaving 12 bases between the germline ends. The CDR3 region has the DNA TGTGCCAGCAGTTTATCACAGGTGATGACCTACGAGCAGTACTTC. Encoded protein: CASSLSQVMTYEQYF.

The CDR3 here is CASSLRVGGTLPSNEQFF. CDR3 nucleotide sequence: TGTGCCAGCAGCTTAAGGGTTGGGGGGACGCTTCCATCGAATGAGCAGTTCTTC. The chain is built from TRBV7-8 and TRBJ2-1; D is perhaps TRBD2 (6 bases). Germline V gene lookup returns CDR1 SGHVS and CDR2 FQNEAQ. This CDR3 has 18 residues. Deletions cut 2 bases from V and 7 bases from J, with 24 bases between. Combining the CDR3 with reference TRBV7-8 and TRBJ2-1 gives the whole variable domain GAGVSQSPRYKVAKRGQDVALRCDPISGHVSLFWYQQALGQGPEFLTYFQNEAQLDKSGLPSDRFFAERPEGSVSTLKIQRTQQEDSAVYLCASSLRVGGTLPSNEQFFGPGTRLTVL.